Presented here are 6 T cell receptor beta chains from one specimen sequenced in a study of blood T cells in healthy people across ages. A sample-barcoded 5' primer and a J-beta primer mix were used in a second PCR of roughly 7 to 11 cycles. TCRdb independently ran MiXCR on the 5' RACE reads; one entry per CDR3 protein. Among roughly 640,000 distinct CDR3 sequences, 25% to 35% were seen once, and the ten largest hold more than 15%. The sequencing input was blood. These receptors were taken from an elderly woman in good health.

Turning to this clonotype: Given a much more abundant clone one base away, this may be a read error. The gene calls are TRBV7-9 and TRBJ2-1; D ambiguous. The J call is in doubt because the DNA end fits TRBJ2-7 better. Germline V lookup: CDR1 SEHNR, CDR2 FQNEAQ (reference sequence). The CDR3 runs 15 residues. The CDR3 loop reads CASSPQQISYNEQYF. The CDR3 DNA is TGTGCCAGCAGCCCCCAACAAATCTCCTACAATGAGCAGTACTTC.

This clonotype was observed many times. This chain uses TRBV9 with TRBJ1-2; perhaps TRBD1 as D (5 bases). Germline V gene data show CDR1 as SGDLS and CDR2 as YYNGEE. The CDR3 is made up of 12 amino acids. V lost 3 bases to trimming and J lost 7 bases, with 10 bases between them. CDR3 coding DNA: TGTGCCAGCAGCGAGGGCGGGGCTGGCTACACCTTC. Its translation is CASSEGGAGYTF. Supplemented by reference TRBV9 and TRBJ1-2, the full variable domain reads DSGVTQTPKHLITATGQRVTLRCSPRSGDLSVYWYQQSLDQGLQFLIQYYNGEERAKGNILERFSAQQFPDLHSELNLSSLELGDSALYFCASSEGGAGYTFGSGTRLTVV.

This clonotype was detected a few times. The chain has TRBV5-4 and TRBJ2-1; TRBD2 might be the D (7 bases). The CDR3 totals 17 residues. V lost 0 bases and J lost 3, with 16 bases in between. Germline V gives CDR1 SGHNT, CDR2 YYREEE (reference sequence). CDR3 sequence reads: CASSLGGWGGRYNEQFF. In DNA form, the CDR3 reads TGTGCCAGCAGCTTGGGCGGGTGGGGGGGCCGCTACAATGAGCAGTTCTTC.

This clonotype occurred many times. V usage is TRBV24-1 and J usage is TRBJ2-1; 7 positions agree with TRBD1. V shed 3 bases and J 9 bases; nucleotides not matched to a gene: 13. Germline assignment: CDR1 KGHDR and CDR2 SFDVKD. The CDR3 is made up of 16 amino acids. Here the CDR3 DNA reads TGTGCCACCAGTGATCGGCGACAGGGTGGCGTCTCTGAGCAGTTCTTC. Amino acids: CATSDRRQGGVSEQFF.

This clonotype was seen many times. The chain combines TRBV5-1 with TRBJ2-7; no firm D call. The germline CDR1 and CDR2 sequences are SGHRS and YFSETQ. V was trimmed by 3 bases and J by 0 bases, leaving 10 bases between them. This CDR3 is built from 14 residues. The CDR3 loop is CASSYDRPSYEQYF. The CDR3 DNA reads as TGCGCCAGCAGCTACGACCGTCCCTCCTACGAGCAGTACTTC.

This clonotype has ten or more counts. J is TRBJ1-2 and V is TRBV28; the D gene is possibly TRBD1 (5 bases). Germline V CDR1 and CDR2: MDHEN, SYDVKM. Trimming removed 10 bases at V and 3 bases at J, with 12 bases between. This CDR3 comprises 12 residues. The CDR3 here is CATSGLYYGYTF. The CDR3 DNA reads as TGTGCCACCTCGGGACTCTACTATGGCTACACCTTC.